Presented here are 29 T cell receptor beta chains from one specimen sequenced in a study of blood T cell repertoires in COVID-19. Assay used: immunoSEQ multiplex PCR; TCRdb lists only in-frame clones, some missing. The sample records about 260,000 clones, roughly nine tenths being singletons. Sequencing was carried out using PBMCs or T cells enriched from blood (not recorded which). The source is a woman aged 50 to 60 who had recovered from COVID-19.

A single count supports this clone. The rearrangement joins TRBV5-1 to TRBJ1-1; D perhaps matches TRBD1 (5 bases). Trimming pared 2 bases from V and 2 bases from J, leaving 10 bases between. CDR3 length: 14 residues. Germline-derived CDR1 and CDR2 are SGHRS and YFSETQ. Here the CDR3 reads CASSFDSLNTEAFF. The CDR3 bases are TGCGCCAGCAGCTTCGACAGCCTAAACACTGAAGCTTTCTTT.

The table lists this clone with a few counts. The chain has TRBV9 and TRBJ2-7; 11 bases match TRBD2. The CDR3 sequence is 14 residues long. V was pared by 3 bases and J by 4 bases, with 3 bases of the junction left unmatched. Germline V gene sequence: CDR1 SGDLS, CDR2 YYNGEE. The CDR3: CASSETSGKYEQYF. The CDR3 DNA follows: TGTGCCAGCAGCGAGACTAGCGGGAAGTACGAGCAGTACTTC.

This clone has just one count. This chain connects TRBV30 to TRBJ2-1; TRBD1 is a possible D gene (5 bases). The V end was cut by 5 bases, the J end by 0 bases, with 11 bases between. The CDR3 contains 14 residues. From germline, CDR1 is GTSNPN and CDR2 SVGIG (reference sequence). CDR3 nucleotide sequence: TGTGCCTGGGCCCCCAGGGACTCCTACAATGAGCAGTTCTTC. Its protein product is CAWAPRDSYNEQFF. The entire variable domain, with the rest obtained from reference TRBV30 and TRBJ2-1, is as follows: SQTIHQWPATLVQPVGSPLSLECTVEGTSNPNLYWYRQAAGRGLQLLFYSVGIGQISSEVPQNLSASRPQDRQFILSSKKLLLSDSGFYLCAWAPRDSYNEQFFGPGTRLTVL.

The CDR3 sequence: CASRGMGLAGGYSYEQYF. CDR3 coding DNA: TGTGCCAGCAGGGGCATGGGACTAGCGGGAGGATACTCCTACGAGCAGTACTTC. The genes are TRBV28 and TRBJ2-7; 15 nucleotides match TRBD2. The CDR3 length is 18 residues. The V and J ends lost 6 bases and 0 bases, in that order; junction bases with no gene match: 9. In germline, CDR1 is MDHEN, CDR2 SYDVKM.

The genes are TRBV6-6 and TRBJ1-5; TRBD1 matches 9 bases. Per the germline V gene, CDR1 is MNHNY and CDR2 is SVGAGI (reference sequence). The CDR3 runs to 14 residues. J lost 5 bases, V lost 11 bases, and 10 bases had no gene match. CDR3 in amino acids: CAGGQGFAYQPQHF. CDR3 in DNA: TGTGCCGGGGGACAGGGATTCGCGTATCAGCCCCAGCATTTT.

The rearrangement joins TRBV10-2 to TRBJ2-3; D is ambiguous. There are 11 residues in the CDR3. The germline V gene has CDR1 WSHSY and CDR2 SAAADI. V was trimmed by 6 bases and J by 5 bases, leaving 6 bases between them. CDR3 protein: CASRQLDTQYF. The DNA of the CDR3 is TGCGCCAGCAGACAGCTAGATACGCAGTATTTT.

This chain links TRBV28 with TRBJ2-1; 12 positions match TRBD1. Trimming cost V 4 bases and J 9 bases; bases outside gene matches: 13. The germline V gene encodes CDR1 MDHEN and CDR2 SYDVKM. This CDR3 has 17 residues. CDR3 sequence (DNA): TGTGCCAGCAGTTCACAACGTACGGGACAGGGGGCGGTTGAGCAGTTCTTC. It yields the protein CASSSQRTGQGAVEQFF.

The chain combines TRBV6-5 with TRBJ2-7, with 9 bases aligning to TRBD1. The CDR3 spans 14 residues. V lost 6 bases, J lost 4 bases, and 7 bases stayed unmatched. Germline V lookup: CDR1 MNHEY, CDR2 SVGAGI. In DNA form, the CDR3 reads TGTGCCAGCAGCGGGACCGGGACAGGGTACGAGCAGTACTTC. Translated, it gives CASSGTGTGYEQYF.

This chain uses TRBV11-2 with TRBJ2-3; TRBD2 agrees at 12 bases. Germline loops: CDR1 SGHAT, CDR2 FQNNGV. Trimming took 6 bases from V and 4 from J; bases not matched to a gene: 14. The CDR3 spans 18 residues. The CDR3 reads CASSSSSGRARSADTQYF. The CDR3 DNA is TGTGCCAGCAGTTCATCTAGCGGGAGGGCCCGGAGCGCAGATACGCAGTATTTT.

J is TRBJ1-2 and V is TRBV28; 10 bases agree with TRBD1. This CDR3 comprises 13 residues. Losses at the gene ends were 6 bases for V and 5 bases for J; bases not matched to a gene: 3. Germline CDR1 and CDR2: MDHEN and SYDVKM. The CDR3 loop is CASRAGQGYGYTF. CDR3 nucleotide sequence: TGTGCCAGCAGGGCGGGACAGGGGTATGGCTACACCTTC.

V usage is TRBV9 and J usage is TRBJ1-1, with D possibly being TRBD1 (6 bases). Trimming took off 4 bases at V and 2 bases at J, with 12 bases between the two ends. Germline loops: CDR1 SGDLS, CDR2 YYNGEE. The CDR3 is 14 amino acids. In DNA, the CDR3 is TGTGCCAGCAGCCCTCAAGGGGGAAACACTGAAGCTTTCTTT. Its translation: CASSPQGGNTEAFF.

The CDR3, as DNA: TGTGCCTGGACCCCAGGGGGCGCTTACAATGAGCAGTTCTTC. Its translation is CAWTPGGAYNEQFF. This chain connects TRBV30 to TRBJ2-1; 8 positions match TRBD1. The CDR3 is 14 residues long. CDR1 is GTSNPN, CDR2 SVGIG, per germline (reference sequence). J was trimmed by 4 bases and V by 4 bases; bases with no gene match: 6.

J is TRBJ1-1 and V is TRBV2; D unclear. V lost 4 bases to trimming and J lost 0 bases, with 6 bases between them. Germline V gene data show CDR1 as SNHLY and CDR2 as FYNNEI. The CDR3 is made up of 13 amino acids. CDR3 protein: CASSARVNTEAFF. The CDR3 nucleotides read TGTGCCAGCAGTGCGCGGGTGAACACTGAAGCTTTCTTT.

The chain has TRBV5-1 and TRBJ2-5; TRBD1 aligns across 9 bases. This CDR3 region has 15 residues. CDR1 and CDR2 (germline): SGHRS, YFSETQ. The V gene end was trimmed by 6 bases and the J gene end by 4 bases; junction bases not matched to a gene: 10. CDR3 in amino acids: CASTFGRQGGETQYF. Written as DNA, the CDR3 is TGCGCCAGCACCTTTGGGCGACAGGGGGGAGAGACCCAGTACTTC.

V and J are TRBV28 and TRBJ1-3; 10 nucleotides match TRBD1. V was clipped by 9 bases and J by 0 bases; unmatched bases: 11. The CDR3 has 17 residues. CDR1 and CDR2 from the germline V gene are MDHEN and SYDVKM. CDR3: CASTGTGVTISGNTIYF. The CDR3 nucleotides read TGTGCCAGTACCGGGACAGGGGTTACAATCTCTGGAAACACCATATATTTT.

The rearrangement joins TRBV2 to TRBJ2-5, with 14 nucleotides matching TRBD2. J gave up 5 bases and V 5 bases, and 7 bases lay outside the gene matches. Germline CDR1 is SNHLY and CDR2 is FYNNEI. The CDR3 sequence is 16 residues long. The CDR3 nucleotides are TGTGCCAGCAGTTTAGGACTAGCGGGAGGTCTGGAGACCCAGTACTTC. Residues: CASSLGLAGGLETQYF.

The rearrangement joins TRBV30 to TRBJ2-2, with 7 bases matching TRBD1. The trim removed 2 bases at V and 3 bases at J, leaving 6 bases unmatched. From germline, CDR1 is GTSNPN and CDR2 SVGIG (reference sequence). The CDR3 runs 15 residues. The CDR3, as DNA: TGTGCCTGGAGTAGAGACAGGGTAGACACCGGGGAGCTGTTTTTT. Protein: CAWSRDRVDTGELFF.

The chain uses TRBV11-3 and TRBJ2-1, with D possibly TRBD2 on 5 matching bases. Germline V gene sequence: CDR1 SGHNT, CDR2 YENEEA. Between the trimmed V and J ends, which lost 0 bases and 6 bases, there was a span of 12 bases. The CDR3 totals 15 residues. The CDR3 sequence is CASSLDGELSNEQFF. CDR3 nucleotide sequence: TGTGCCAGCAGCTTAGACGGGGAACTAAGCAATGAGCAGTTCTTC.

The chain combines TRBV19 with TRBJ1-3; D ambiguous. CDR1 and CDR2 (germline): LNHDA, SQIVND (reference sequence). The V end lost 5 bases, the J end lost 0 bases, and 8 bases lay between the germline ends. The CDR3 totals 14 residues. As DNA, the CDR3 is TGTGCCAGTAGTGTGGCAAACTCTGGAAACACCATATATTTT. Translated: CASSVANSGNTIYF.

V usage is TRBV28 and J usage is TRBJ2-1; 9 bases agree with TRBD2. This CDR3 has 14 amino acids. CDR1 is MDHEN, CDR2 SYDVKM, per germline. The V segment lost 3 bases and the J segment 5 bases; nucleotides outside the gene matches: 2. CDR3 in DNA: TGTGCCAGCAGTTTTTTAGCGGGGGACAATGAGCAGTTCTTC. Its translation: CASSFLAGDNEQFF.

The chain recombines TRBV12-3 or TRBV12-4 with TRBJ2-7, with D hard to call. V was pared by 0 bases and J by 9 bases, with 12 bases between. The CDR3 spans 13 residues. This CDR3 reads CASSLAPVIGQYF. The CDR3 nucleotides are TGTGCCAGCAGTTTAGCGCCTGTAATCGGGCAGTACTTC.

V is TRBV19 and J is TRBJ1-5; 10 nucleotides agree with TRBD1. The V gene's germline CDR1 is LNHDA and CDR2 SQIVND (reference sequence). Trimming removed 4 bases from V and 5 bases from J; junction bases left unmatched: 5. The CDR3 extends over 15 amino acids. CDR3 sequence: CASSTPGQGYQPQHF. The CDR3 DNA is TGTGCCAGTAGTACCCCGGGACAGGGGTATCAGCCCCAGCATTTT.

The chain joins TRBV27 to TRBJ1-3; D ambiguous. CDR3 length: 16 residues. Trimming took 3 bases from V and 1 from J, leaving 13 bases between them. Germline CDR1 MNHEY, CDR2 SMNVEV (reference sequence). The CDR3 nucleotides are TGTGCCAGCAGTTTCCATTCCCAGTGGTCTGGAAACACCATATATTTT. Its translation: CASSFHSQWSGNTIYF.

J is TRBJ2-7 and V is TRBV2; D remains ambiguous. The V gene's germline CDR1 is SNHLY and CDR2 FYNNEI. V gave up 4 bases and J gave up 2 bases, with 9 bases separating them. The length of the CDR3 is 13 residues. The CDR3 sequence is CASSGGFTYEQYF. In DNA form, the CDR3 reads TGTGCCAGCAGTGGTGGCTTCACCTACGAGCAGTACTTC.

The chain links TRBV27 to TRBJ2-3, with 7 bases that match TRBD2. This CDR3 has 16 amino acids. Losses at the gene ends were 7 bases for V and 4 bases for J; bases not matched to a gene: 14. Germline CDR1 MNHEY, CDR2 SMNVEV (reference sequence). The chain's CDR3 is CASTLRVGGFADTQYF. In DNA form, the CDR3 reads TGTGCCAGCACCCTACGGGTCGGGGGGTTTGCAGATACGCAGTATTTT.

The chain uses TRBV18 and TRBJ2-7; 13 bases agree with TRBD2. Germline-derived CDR1 and CDR2 are KGHSH and LQKENI. The CDR3 sequence is 15 residues long. V dropped 3 bases and J dropped 2; count of bases not matched to a gene: 1. This CDR3 reads CASSPTSGRTYEQYF. The CDR3 nucleotides are TGTGCCAGCTCACCGACTAGCGGGAGGACCTACGAGCAGTACTTC.

The chain carries TRBV28 and TRBJ1-2; D gene ambiguous. The ends were cut back, 11 bases at V and 3 bases at J, with 7 bases in the middle. In germline, CDR1 is MDHEN, CDR2 SYDVKM. The CDR3 extends over 10 amino acids. The CDR3 DNA reads as TGTGCCGCCGCGGACTATGGCTACACCTTC. Its protein is CAAADYGYTF.

The chain combines TRBV30 with TRBJ1-2, with D possibly TRBD1 on 5 matching bases. The CDR3 runs to 13 residues. CDR1 GTSNPN and CDR2 SVGIG come from the germline V gene (reference sequence). Trimming shortened V by 3 bases and J by 8 bases, and 16 bases separated the two germline ends. In nucleotides, the CDR3 is TGTGCCTGGAGCTCCGGGGGGATCGGGGGCTACACCTTC. It encodes CAWSSGGIGGYTF.

This clone came up once. The rearrangement links TRBV29-1 to TRBJ1-1; 7 nucleotides align to TRBD1. Unmatched junction bases numbered 9, after V lost 7 bases and J lost 10 bases. The CDR3 consists of 11 residues. CDR1 is SQVTM and CDR2 is ANQGSEA in the germline V gene. CDR3 in DNA: TGCAGCGAGATACAGGGGAGAGGAGCTTTCTTT. Translated: CSEIQGRGAFF.